This TCR beta chain came from a study of control samples from healthy donors and cancer patients. Method: immunoSEQ multiplex PCR; TCRdb's copy keeps in-frame clones and lacks some. Among 70,000 to 100,000 clones listed, approximately 91% were seen once. CDR1 is SGHRS and CDR2 is YFSETQ in the germline V gene. V was clipped by 0 bases and J by 9 bases; unmatched bases: 8. The CDR3 length is 15 residues. The specimen sequenced was blood. The rearrangement uses TRBV5-1 and TRBJ2-1; TRBD1 matches 8 bases. The sequence was obtained from a woman in her sixties or seventies in good health. The CDR3 DNA reads TGCGCCAGCAGCTTGGCCAACAGGGGGTTTTTTGAGCAGTTCTTC. Its translation: CASSLANRGFFEQFF. Drawing the rest from reference TRBV5-1 and TRBJ2-1, the complete variable domain is KAGVTQTPRYLIKTRGQQVTLSCSPISGHRSVSWYQQTPGQGLQFLFEYFSETQRNKGNFPGRFSGRQFSNSRSEMNVSTLELGDSALYLCASSLANRGFFEQFFGPGTRLTVL.